These 16 T cell receptor beta chains were all obtained from the same sample, sequenced in a study of blood T cell repertoires in COVID-19 (dated by TCRdb to 2018 to 2021). Receptors were amplified or captured by the immunoSEQ multiplex PCR assay. TCRdb obtained this table from immuneACCESS and retained in-frame rearrangements with V and J assigned. These tables miss some clones; where compared with another copy, unresolved V genes account for less than half of the shortfall, and the remainder is unexplained. This sample gives 250,000 or so clones in total; around 86% of them show up just once. Roughly 8.5% of the sample comes from the top ten. The sequenced sample was peripheral blood. These TCRs come from a man aged 35 to 55 with active or convalescent COVID-19.

This sequence joins TRBV5-4 and TRBJ2-2, with TRBD2 matching over 12 bases. Germline trimming cut 0 bases from V and 4 bases from J; bases unmatched to any gene: 4. Germline loops: CDR1 SGHNT, CDR2 YYREEE (reference sequence). The CDR3 sequence is 17 residues long. CDR3 in amino acids: CASSLAGTSGRTGELFF. Written as DNA, the CDR3 is TGTGCCAGCAGCTTGGCCGGGACTAGCGGGCGCACCGGGGAGCTGTTTTTT.

The table lists this clone with a count of one. V usage is TRBV2 and J usage is TRBJ2-2, with no clear D. Trimming left V 8 bases short and J 1 base short, with 5 bases between. The CDR3 length is 12 residues. CDR1 is SNHLY, CDR2 FYNNEI, per germline. The CDR3: CASLMNTGELFF. Here the CDR3 DNA reads TGTGCCAGCTTAATGAACACCGGGGAGCTGTTTTTT.

The chain couples TRBV7-8 to TRBJ2-2; no firm D call. V dropped 5 bases and J dropped 0 bases, with 7 bases sitting between them. Germline V gene lookup returns CDR1 SGHVS and CDR2 FQNEAQ. This CDR3 is 14 amino acids long. CDR3 coding DNA: TGTGCCAGCAGCGACATAACGAACACCGGGGAGCTGTTTTTT. Residues: CASSDITNTGELFF.

V gene TRBV19 combines with J gene TRBJ2-5, with D unresolved. V was cut by 1 base and J by 2 bases, with 8 bases left in between. CDR1 and CDR2 from the germline V gene are LNHDA and SQIVND (reference sequence). This CDR3 region has 14 residues. CDR3 loop: CASSIAQQQETQYF. The CDR3 region has the DNA TGTGCCAGTAGTATAGCACAGCAACAAGAGACCCAGTACTTC.

This chain joins TRBV6-5 and TRBJ2-4, with 11 bases fitting TRBD1. Per the germline V gene, CDR1 is MNHEY and CDR2 is SVGAGI. This CDR3 is 15 amino acids long. V was pared by 4 bases and J by 8 bases, with 7 bases of the junction left unmatched. In DNA form, the CDR3 reads TGTGCCAGCAGTTGGCGGGGACAGGGGGGAGACATTCAGTACTTC. The encoded protein is CASSWRGQGGDIQYF.

V usage is TRBV5-1 and J usage is TRBJ2-1, with 8 bases lining up with TRBD2. Germline assignment: CDR1 SGHRS and CDR2 YFSETQ. Trimming removed 3 bases from V and 4 bases from J; junction bases left unmatched: 9. This CDR3 has 16 amino acids. The CDR3, as DNA: TGCGCCAGCAGCTCACCTCGGGCGGGGGGTTACAATGAGCAGTTCTTC. Translating gives CASSSPRAGGYNEQFF.

This clone was detected only a few times. The chain carries TRBV4-2 and TRBJ1-1; no reliable D call. The germline V gene encodes CDR1 LGHNA and CDR2 YNFKEQ. The CDR3 length is 13 residues. Trimming removed 0 bases at V and 3 bases at J, with 5 bases between. Here the CDR3 reads CASSQDEDTEAFF. As DNA, the CDR3 is TGTGCCAGCAGCCAAGACGAGGACACTGAAGCTTTCTTT.

The chain is built from TRBV7-6 and TRBJ2-2, with TRBD2 identical over 9 bases. CDR3 size: 16 residues. Germline values: CDR1 SGHVS, CDR2 FNYEAQ. V was clipped by 4 bases and J by 8 bases; unmatched bases: 11. For the CDR3, the DNA is TGTGCCAGCAGCTCATCGATAGCGGGAGACATGGGGGAGCTGTTTTTT. It codes for CASSSSIAGDMGELFF. Full variable domain (rest looked up from reference TRBV7-6 and TRBJ2-2): GAGVSQSPRYKVTKRGQDVALRCDPISGHVSLYWYRQALGQGPEFLTYFNYEAQQDKSGLPNDRFSAERPEGSISTLTIQRTEQRDSAMYRCASSSSIAGDMGELFFGEGSRLTVL.

V gene TRBV19 combines with J gene TRBJ2-1; 8 nucleotides line up with TRBD1. Trimming took 8 bases from V and 6 from J; bases not matched to a gene: 12. CDR1 is LNHDA and CDR2 is SQIVND in the germline V gene (reference sequence). The CDR3 is 15 residues long. This chain's CDR3 is CASDNGAGGINEQFF. The CDR3 nucleotides read TGTGCCAGTGACAATGGAGCAGGGGGCATCAATGAGCAGTTCTTC. The full variable domain, with the rest looked up from reference TRBV19 and TRBJ2-1, is DGGITQSPKYLFRKEGQNVTLSCEQNLNHDAMYWYRQDPGQGLRLIYYSQIVNDFQKGDIAEGYSVSREKKESFPLTVTSAQKNPTAFYLCASDNGAGGINEQFFGPGTRLTVL.

The rearrangement uses TRBV24-1 and TRBJ2-1; a possible D gene is TRBD1 (5 bases). V lost 3 bases and J 7 bases, leaving 15 bases between the germline ends. The germline V gene encodes CDR1 KGHDR and CDR2 SFDVKD. This CDR3 is built from 15 residues. This CDR3 reads CATSDGALSPNEQFF. The CDR3 bases are TGTGCCACCAGTGATGGGGCCCTCTCCCCAAATGAGCAGTTCTTC.

This rearrangement joins TRBV27 to TRBJ1-6; no firm D call. CDR3 size: 13 residues. The V gene's germline CDR1 is MNHEY and CDR2 SMNVEV (reference sequence). The germline V and J ends were trimmed by 5 bases and 9 bases, with 11 bases remaining between them. CDR3 DNA sequence: TGTGCCAGCAGTGAACGGACTTTTTCACCCCTCCACTTT. As protein: CASSERTFSPLHF.

The chain uses TRBV5-4 and TRBJ1-4; 10 bases are shared with TRBD1. Unmatched junction bases numbered 10, after V lost 1 base and J lost 7 bases. Per the germline V gene, CDR1 is SGHNT and CDR2 is YYREEE (reference sequence). The CDR3 runs to 17 residues. The CDR3 nucleotides are TGTGCCAGCAGCTTGAAGTGGTCTGGACAGGGGGTTGAAAAACTGTTTTTT. Its translation: CASSLKWSGQGVEKLFF.

This clone was detected once. V gene TRBV28 combines with J gene TRBJ2-7; 8 bases match TRBD2. V lost 1 base and J lost 2; bases outside the gene matches: 7. This CDR3 contains 16 residues. In germline, CDR1 is MDHEN, CDR2 SYDVKM. Here the CDR3 DNA reads TGTGCCAGCAGTTTATTGACCGGGAGGGCCGCCTACGAGCAGTACTTC. Its protein is CASSLLTGRAAYEQYF.

V is TRBV2 and J is TRBJ2-2; D is perhaps TRBD1 (6 bases). The germline gives CDR1 SNHLY, CDR2 FYNNEI. This CDR3 contains 13 residues. V was trimmed by 4 bases and J by 7 bases, leaving 10 bases between them. CDR3 nucleotides: TGTGCCAGCAGTGGGCAGGGGAGCGGGGAGCTGTTTTTT. Protein: CASSGQGSGELFF.

The CDR3 spells CASSQQGQGSGNTIYF. CDR3 sequence (DNA): TGCGCCAGCAGCCAACAGGGACAGGGTTCTGGAAACACCATATATTTT. The rearrangement links TRBV4-1 to TRBJ1-3; TRBD1 agrees at 9 bases. In germline, CDR1 is MGHRA, CDR2 YSYEKL. V trimming: 2 bases; J trimming: 1 base; junction bases outside the gene matches: 3. CDR3 length: 16 amino acids.

The chain has TRBV5-6 and TRBJ1-4; 9 bases are a match to TRBD1. J gave up 5 bases and V 4 bases, and 6 bases lay outside the gene matches. CDR3 length equals 15 residues. CDR1 and CDR2 (germline): SGHDT, YYEEEE. Here the CDR3 reads CASSPFGTGNEKLFF. CDR3 in DNA: TGTGCCAGCAGCCCGTTCGGGACAGGGAATGAAAAACTGTTTTTT.